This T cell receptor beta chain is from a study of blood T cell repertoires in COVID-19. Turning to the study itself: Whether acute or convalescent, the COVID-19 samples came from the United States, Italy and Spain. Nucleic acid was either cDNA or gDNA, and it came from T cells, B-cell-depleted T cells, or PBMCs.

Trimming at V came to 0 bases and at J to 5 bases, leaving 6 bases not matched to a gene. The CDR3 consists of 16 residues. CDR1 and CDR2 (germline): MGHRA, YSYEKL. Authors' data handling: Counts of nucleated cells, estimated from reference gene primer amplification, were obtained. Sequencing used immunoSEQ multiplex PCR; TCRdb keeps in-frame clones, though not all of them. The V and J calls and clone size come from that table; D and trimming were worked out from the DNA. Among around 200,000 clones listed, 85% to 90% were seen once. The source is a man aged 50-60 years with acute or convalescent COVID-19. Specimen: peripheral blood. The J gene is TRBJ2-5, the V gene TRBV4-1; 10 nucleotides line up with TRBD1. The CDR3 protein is CASSQERTGGLETQYF. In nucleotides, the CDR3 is TGCGCCAGCAGCCAAGAACGGACAGGGGGGTTGGAGACCCAGTACTTC.